Given below is one TCR beta chain in context. Its cognate antigen is unknown. The limits of the CDR3 on the DNA are not certain, so only TCRdb's listed CDR3 is given. All of the isolated RNA was reverse transcribed, so expressed TCRB transcripts were sequenced. Samples of naive, central memory and regulatory T cells yielded a mean of about 3.9 million reads. This table comes from immunoSEQ multiplex PCR, and its TCRdb copy is limited to in-frame clones, with some not included. The profile covers 550,000 to 850,000 clones, with around 15% appearing a single time and about 0.02% taken by the ten largest. These data belong to a study of beta chain features in type 1 diabetes. For the study at large: There was similarity between patients and healthy donors in age, gender and cell yields. Points from the study as a whole: Insertions were fewer and deletions more numerous at VDJ junctions in type 1 diabetes patients. Among all four CD4+ subsets, Type 1 diabetes patients had TCRB CDR3s that were moderately but significantly shorter.

One heparinised draw, averaging about 0.11 L, was taken per donor. CDR1 is SQVTM and CDR2 is ANQGSEA in the germline V gene. Counting both end residues, the CDR3 totals 13 amino acids. The source material was naive CD4+ T cells from blood. The rearrangement joins TRBV29-1 to TRBJ1-2. The receptor was derived from a man aged 18 to 30 with type 1 diabetes. CDR3 in amino acids: CSVVVRFGAGYTF.